This T cell receptor (beta chain) was documented in a study of cytomegalovirus exposure and HLA in healthy donors (dated by TCRdb to 2017 to 2019). Turning to the overall study: An earlier analysis of roughly 500 of the donors reported about 250 Gb of sequence data and roughly 110 million unique TCR beta sequences from about 179 million T cells. Typing coverage differed by locus: A, B, C, DRB1 and DQB1 were typed in roughly 620-630 donors, DQA1 in 500 to 550, DPA1 in over 600, and DPB1 in approximately 450. To predict cytomegalovirus infection status, the study combined high-throughput TCR immunosequencing, statistical association of individual TCRs with disease status, and machine learning. Alongside the repertoire data, information on donor age, sex, ethnicity and CMV serostatus was compiled. An earlier analysis of approximately 500 of the donors applied high-throughput TCR beta sequencing to assess whether each TCR beta V gene segment acted as functional or pseudogenic. Roughly 300 gigabases of sequencing data and roughly 81 million unique TCR sequences made up an early release that covered fewer than 650 HLA-typed donors. Across 398 genotyped donors of the cohort, an average of approximately 220,000 unique TCR beta nucleotide sequences per donor were sequenced, and roughly 20% of those sequences were non-productive. In addition to the first cohort of several hundred subjects, a separate validation cohort of 120 different subjects was used. The genetic ancestry cluster associated with self-reported Caucasian donors included about 84% of the 398 genotyped donors. Rather than drawing on any new phenotypic data, the later analysis identified candidate immune exposures from TCR beta sequences and the way those sequences occurred across donors. In a later analysis, previously published TCR beta repertoires from about 670 donors were re-analyzed and high-resolution HLA genotyping was added so that TCR occurrence patterns could be studied. Every repertoire in the discovery cohort had been generated on one and the same sequencing platform. The T cell repertoires of 550 to 850 subjects were profiled by immunosequencing and related to cytomegalovirus serostatus. A later genetic analysis took genome-wide SNP genotypes for about 55% of the roughly 700 donors and used that subset as a discovery cohort. Several DR-DQ haplotypes were handled as single units for association and clustering, since linkage in the cohort was strong. Both class I and class II loci were covered by HLA typing, at four-digit resolution. The study was designed to test whether signatures of past pathogen exposure could be identified by cataloging public T cell receptors.

General study outcomes and caveats: The cohort was sequenced for TCR beta chains only, and without alpha or paired-chain data the features that could be detected were limited. Because counts were too low, about 18 rarely observed V segments, including chromosome 9 orphons, were excluded from the earlier analysis of a few hundred of the donors. In an earlier analysis of roughly 560 of the donors, most TCR beta V segments were observed in productive rearrangements about 90% or about 30% of the time, broadly matching IMGT annotations. Assigning TCR associations to individual alleles was difficult when HLA alleles, especially DR and DQ, strongly co-occurred. Roughly uniform sequencing depth across donors was assumed in presence/absence analyses, although this assumption may not hold. Linkage disequilibrium might explain the correlated functional status among segregating V segments, but an unknown experimental factor could not be excluded. A further reported finding was that TCR beta sequences accurately predicted the HLA-A and HLA-B alleles for most subjects in the first cohort. According to the authors, the approach could potentially be generalized to other disease states and immunological phenotypes. In a later analysis, HLA-associated TCR beta chains were found to be more clonally expanded and to have lower generation probabilities than equally common non-associated chains. In both the original and validation cohorts, the classifier was reported to diagnose cytomegalovirus status with high specificity and sensitivity. A later genetic analysis associated a missense DCLRE1C variant with V-gene and J-gene trimming of TCR beta chains, and an independent cohort replicated the association. For the cohort, immune exposure information was limited to CMV serostatus. Most TCR sequences were seen in very few donors, while some public TCRs were found in many individuals. At a false discovery rate of 0.05, a later analysis linked about 17,000 TCR beta sequences to specific HLA alleles. Because the 87-base-pair reads could not distinguish some IMGT-functional V segments, including TRBV6-2 and TRBV6-3, those segments were excluded. Compared with the approximately 600-donor mean, donors in an Asian-associated ancestry cluster had fewer N-insertions in productive TCRs, according to a later genetic analysis. A cluster of highly shared sequence variants was judged likely to be a technical artifact of the sequencing pipeline. Most CMV-associated TCR beta chains appeared to be HLA-restricted in a later analysis, and the HLA associations seemed to be driven largely by CMV exposure. A total of around 150 TCR beta chains were listed by the study as associated with cytomegalovirus. In a later analysis, several top co-occurrence clusters were reported to appear linked to parvovirus B19, influenza, CMV and Epstein-Barr virus. Because HLA typing was unavailable for some donors at each locus, only the typed subset was used in association tests. In vitro tests confirmed that three of the cytomegalovirus-associated TCR beta chains recognize cytomegalovirus antigens. In a later analysis, TCR association rates were found to vary across HLA loci, with the most associated TCRs seen for DRB1 alleles and the fewest for HLA-C alleles.

Library generation was performed with the immunoSEQ multiplex PCR assay. For the multiplex PCR, a mixture combining 60 forward primers for TCR Vbeta segments and 13 reverse primers for TCR Jbeta segments was used. Amplification of the CDR3 region of rearranged TCR beta genes was performed with a multiplex PCR assay on genomic DNA. On the Illumina HiSeq System, the amplified TCR beta libraries were sequenced as 87-base-pair reads. The authors' pipeline ran thus. A later analysis counted tens of millions of unique TCR beta chains across the 550 to 800 repertoires, and approximately 11 million of these chains were shared by at least two donors. Raw reads were error-corrected and collapsed into unique sequences by a nearest-neighbor algorithm in which closely related sequences were merged to remove PCR and sequencing errors. Alignment of CDR3 sequences to IMGT reference sequences was used to assign V, D and J gene segments. For a sequence to be retained, a match of at least six nucleotides to both a V gene segment and a J gene segment was required. A rearrangement was called productive if the CDR3 had no stop codons and remained in frame with V and J, and every other rearrangement was called non-productive. Following IMGT convention, CDR3 was defined as the stretch from the second conserved V-encoded cysteine up to the conserved J-encoded phenylalanine. The earlier analysis of a few hundred of the donors excluded any sequence lacking an unambiguous match to a single V gene segment. An earlier analysis of 587 of the donors called V segments functional above 56.7% productive rearrangements and segregating when the between-donor standard deviation exceeded 5%. A statistical classification framework was developed to diagnose cytomegalovirus status using the catalog of TCR beta chain sequences. V and J gene assignment, in a later analysis, came from comparing TCR nucleotide sequences with IMGT/GENE-DB human TR gene sequences. A later analysis assigned CDR3 sequences and most-parsimonious VDJ recombination scenarios with the TCRdist pipeline. In a later analysis, every TCR beta chain was defined by the combination of its CDR3 amino acid sequence and its V-gene family, and reads without a unique V-gene family were dropped. A later analysis removed several hundred highly shared, low-generation-probability nucleotide sequences to deal with suspected cross-contamination and a sequencing artifact. In a later analysis, a clonal expansion index was calculated for each public chain from normalized within-repertoire ranks of inferred template counts. A later analysis computed generation probabilities with a VDJ recombination model fitted to out-of-frame rearrangements, and checked the results against IGoR. A later analysis scored TCR-TCR, TCR-HLA and TCR-CMV co-occurrence with hypergeometric tests, applying a repertoire-size bias correction to TCR pairs. False discovery rates were estimated in a later analysis by permuting HLA or CMV assignments 20 times. In a later analysis, co-occurring TCRs were grouped using DBSCAN, and TCRdist sequence similarity was added for clustering within HLA-allele-positive subsets. For co-occurrence clustering, repertoires with fewer than 30,000 or more than 120,000 public chains were excluded, along with four to six repertoires with anomalous nucleotide sharing. The source is immuneACCESS, and TCRdb retained only in-frame sequences with V and J called. Part of the clones is not carried over; for the studies checked, unresolved V genes explain less than half of this, and the remainder is unexplained. The DNA was the basis for D and trimming; V, J and clone size are from that table. The sample yields over 100,000 clones; around 84% were counted once. The ten largest clones add up to roughly 3.5% of the sample.

In total, roughly 670 healthy bone marrow donors made up the cohort. At the time of sampling, all cohort members were nominally healthy, though unrecorded immune exposures were likely present. The donor tested CMV seropositive, placing the donor among the approximately 310 seropositive members of the cohort. A peripheral blood sample was collected from each donor, and TCR beta sequencing was performed on peripheral blood mononuclear cells. The Qiagen DNeasy Blood Extraction Kit was used to extract genomic DNA from the blood cell samples. This clone was observed a few times. Its antigen is currently not known. Per-base qualities were not stored, and no clone one base away is much larger. This sample includes further DNA sequences coding for the same CDR3. From cysteine to phenylalanine, the CDR3 is 14 amino acids long. The entry retains the CDR3 DNA only, 42 bases that are in frame from base 1. CDR1 and CDR2 (SGHTA, FQGTGA) derive from the germline V gene. V gives up 0 bases and J gives up 6 bases, and the segment between their germline ends measures 12 bases.

This chain joins TRBV7-3 to TRBJ2-7; the best D guess is TRBD2, with 6 bases matching. The sequenced sample consisted of PBMCs. This clonotype originated in a woman in her twenties or thirties in good health and CMV-seropositive. The DNA sequence is as follows: TGTGCCAGCAGCTTAACGGGGGGATATAGCGAGCAGTACTTC. The encoded protein is CASSLTGGYSEQYF.